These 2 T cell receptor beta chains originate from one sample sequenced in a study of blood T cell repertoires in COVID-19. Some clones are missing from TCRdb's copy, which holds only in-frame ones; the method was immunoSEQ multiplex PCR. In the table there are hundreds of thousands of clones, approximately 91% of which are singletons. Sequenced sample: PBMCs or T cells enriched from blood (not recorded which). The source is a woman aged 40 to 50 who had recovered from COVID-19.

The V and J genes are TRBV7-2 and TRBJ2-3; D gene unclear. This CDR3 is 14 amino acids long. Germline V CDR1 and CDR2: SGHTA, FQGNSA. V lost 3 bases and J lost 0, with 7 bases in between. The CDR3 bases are TGTGCCAGCAGCTTTAGAGCTAGCACAGATACGCAGTATTTT. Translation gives CASSFRASTDTQYF.

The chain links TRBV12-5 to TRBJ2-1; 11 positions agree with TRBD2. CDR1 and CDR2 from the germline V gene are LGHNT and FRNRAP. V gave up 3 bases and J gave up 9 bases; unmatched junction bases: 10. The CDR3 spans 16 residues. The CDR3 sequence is CASGFPLAGGGGEQFF. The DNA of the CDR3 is TGTGCTAGTGGTTTTCCCCTAGCGGGAGGTGGAGGTGAGCAGTTCTTC.